Reported below is one T cell receptor beta chain. Its antigen remains unidentified. The data originate from a study of identical twins. General study points: Out-of-frame alpha sequences that twins shared showed excess low generation probability.

TCRdb recomputed calls from the 5' RACE reads with MiXCR, one row per CDR3 protein. The sample records roughly 500,000 distinct CDR3 sequences, roughly 21% being singletons. This CDR3 region has 14 residues. The germline V and J ends were trimmed by 4 bases and 6 bases, with 12 bases remaining between them. Per germline, CDR1 LNHNV and CDR2 YYDKDF (reference sequence). This same sample was also part of a study on T cells expressing NK-cell markers. That publication notes: Sorted CD3+CD56-NKG2C+, CD3+CD56+NKG2C+ and CD3+CD56+NKG2C- T cells supplied the TCR beta repertoires. For 6 or 7 donors, the dominant NKG2C+ clonotypes made up about 1.0-8% of their CD8+ T cells.

The specimen sequenced was CD4+ T cells sorted from blood. The chain couples TRBV15 to TRBJ2-2; D gene ambiguous. The TCR sequence derives from a woman aged 18-29 years in good health. In DNA, the CDR3 is TGTGCCACCAGCATACCTCCCGCCCCCGGGGAGCTGTTTTTT. Its translation: CATSIPPAPGELFF.